This T cell receptor (beta chain) was identified in a study of technical replicates of blood from a handful of donors. CDR3 length: 13 residues. Germline CDR1 and CDR2: SGHTA and FQGNSA. Trimming removed 0 bases at V and 6 bases at J, with 5 bases between. Clones were sequenced by immunoSEQ multiplex PCR, and TCRdb holds only the in-frame ones, with some missing. The data show tens of thousands of clones, with around 94% seen just once and more than 0.3% held by the top ten. This TCR was recovered from a human donor in good health. V and J are TRBV7-2 and TRBJ1-4; D uncertain. The source material was T cells isolated from PBMCs. This CDR3 is CASSLALDEKLFF. For the CDR3, the DNA is TGTGCCAGCAGCTTAGCCCTCGATGAAAAACTGTTTTTT.